This T cell receptor beta chain was obtained from a study of CD8+ T cells in alopecia areata (dated by TCRdb to 2017 to 2018). For the wider study: The study used high-throughput TCRbeta sequencing to examine T cell clonal expansion in alopecia areata, in both the C3H/HeJ mouse model and human patients. Human TCRbeta sequencing covered scalp tissue and sorted CD4+ and CD8+ peripheral blood T cells from patchy and totalis/universalis alopecia areata patients and healthy controls. Clonality in the scalp was compared among normal scalp (n=4), patchy alopecia areata scalp (n=8), and alopecia totalis/universalis scalp (n=8). RNA came from the PAXgene miRNA kit for fixed scalp, the miRNeasy kit for PBMCs, and the RNeasy kit for mouse skin. TCRbeta CDR3 regions were amplified by immunoSEQ multiplex PCR with 35 Vbeta forward and 13 Jbeta reverse primers. Beyond this particular receptor, the publication reports: Scalp TCR repertoire analysis is complicated because resident alphabeta T cells in normal human skin are also sequenced, whereas mouse skin is dominated by gammadelta T cells. TCR sequences shared between patients were less clear than in mice, possibly partly because of HLA diversity in the patient population. Compared with normal scalp, lesional scalp had higher clonality and more expanded CD8+ clones, particularly in alopecia totalis/universalis, a pattern that suggests antigenic drive.

Spanning cysteine to phenylalanine, the CDR3 consists of 13 amino acids. The kept DNA is CDR3 alone, 39 bases in frame from the first base. V gives up 0 bases and J gives up 4 bases, and the segment between their germline ends measures 6 bases. CDR1 MNHNY and CDR2 SVGAGI were looked up in the germline V gene (reference sequence). PBMCs were separated by density centrifugation and stained for CD3, CD4 and CD8, after which CD4+ and CD8+ T cells were sorted on a FACSAria. Unaffected controls provided scalp biopsies and blood samples. About this clone itself: No antigen is known for it. The record has no base qualities; no much larger clone is one base away.

The library was generated by the immunoSEQ multiplex PCR assay. RNA was extracted from all samples and reverse transcribed into cDNA as template for TCR sequencing. SuperScript III was used for first-strand cDNA synthesis, primed with a 2:1 mix of oligo-dT and random hexamers. A synthetic immune receptor repertoire was used to gauge amplification bias, and whatever bias remained was removed computationally. As for the authors' bioinformatics: Raw reads were preprocessed for error removal, and CDR3 was defined according to IMGT conventions as running from the conserved cysteine to phenylalanine. Clonality was calculated as 1 minus Shannon entropy normalized by log2 of the number of productive unique TCRs. Scalp TCRbeta sequences were cross-referenced with sorted blood CD4 and CD8 repertoires so that the CD4 or CD8 identity of scalp clones could be inferred. The immuneACCESS repertoire file appears here via TCRdb, limited to in-frame rearrangements. These files lack a portion of the clones; in checked studies, under half of the deficit traces to unresolved V genes, and the cause of the others is not known. Clone size and the V and J calls come from that table; the DNA yielded D and trimming. Present in this sample are about 120,000 clones, 55% to 65% of which were seen just once. About 3% of the sample lies in the top ten.

The source material was CD4+ T cells sorted from blood. The V and J segments used are TRBV6-6 and TRBJ2-5, with the D call perhaps TRBD1 or TRBD2, each one matching 5 bases. The source of this sequence is a human donor in good health. The nucleotides read TGTGCCAGCAGTTACTCGAGGGGAGAGACCCAGTACTTC. Protein translation: CASSYSRGETQYF.